The 27 T cell receptor beta chains listed next were all sequenced from one sample in a study of blood T cell repertoires in COVID-19. Data came from immunoSEQ multiplex PCR; TCRdb stores just in-frame clones and leaves some out. The table has 200,000 to 250,000 clones, roughly 84% seen once. The sequencing input was PBMCs or T cells enriched from blood (not recorded which). Receptors were obtained from a woman aged 40 to 50 who had recovered from COVID-19.

CDR3 region: CASSILLAGEGFNEQFF. CDR3 coding DNA: TGTGCCAGTAGTATCCTTCTAGCGGGAGAAGGTTTCAATGAGCAGTTCTTC. The chain has TRBV19 and TRBJ2-1; the match to TRBD2 covers 10 bases. The CDR3 is made up of 17 amino acids. After removal of 3 bases from V and 6 bases from J, the junction contained 11 bases not matched to a gene. Germline values: CDR1 LNHDA, CDR2 SQIVND (reference sequence).

The V call is TRBV18, the J call TRBJ2-2; 7 nucleotides agree with TRBD2. Germline V gives CDR1 KGHSH, CDR2 LQKENI. The CDR3 extends over 18 amino acids. The V segment lost 1 base and the J segment 2 bases; nucleotides outside the gene matches: 10. The CDR3 here is CASSPRPLAETNTGELFF. CDR3 in DNA: TGTGCCAGCTCACCACGTCCCCTAGCGGAGACCAACACCGGGGAGCTGTTTTTT.

A note on this clone: Other DNA sequences of this sample code for an identical CDR3. V is TRBV28 and J is TRBJ1-5; 7 positions agree with TRBD1. V shed 6 bases, J shed 6 bases, and the junction held 8 bases outside the gene matches. Germline V lookup: CDR1 MDHEN, CDR2 SYDVKM. This CDR3 spans 14 amino acids. The CDR3: CASRPDRAGQPQHF. Written as DNA, the CDR3 is TGTGCCAGCAGACCAGACAGGGCTGGTCAGCCCCAGCATTTT. Looking up the rest from reference TRBV28 and TRBJ1-5 gives the full variable domain: DVKVTQSSRYLVKRTGEKVFLECVQDMDHENMFWYRQDPGLGLRLIYFSYDVKMKEKGDIPEGYSVSREKKERFSLILESASTNQTSMYLCASRPDRAGQPQHFGDGTRLSIL.

This clone was detected once. J is TRBJ1-3 and V is TRBV30; no clear D gene. CDR1 GTSNPN and CDR2 SVGIG come from the germline V gene (reference sequence). The V and J ends lost 0 bases and 3 bases respectively, with 6 bases between them. The CDR3 length is 13 residues. DNA of the CDR3: TGTGCCTGGAGTGTGGGGAGTGGAAACACCATATATTTT. Encoded protein: CAWSVGSGNTIYF.

This rearrangement joins TRBV7-3 to TRBJ1-6; TRBD1 might be the D (5 bases). V was shortened by 5 bases and J by 18 bases, with 32 bases between the two germline ends. CDR1 and CDR2 (germline): SGHTA, FQGTGA. This CDR3 spans 17 amino acids. The CDR3 loop reads CASSSFIARGGAQARHF. In DNA, the CDR3 is TGTGCCAGCAGCAGCTTTATCGCGAGGGGAGGGGCACAGGCACGCCACTTT.

V gene TRBV30 combines with J gene TRBJ1-5, with D hard to call. This CDR3 spans 14 amino acids. Germline V gene lookup returns CDR1 GTSNPN and CDR2 SVGIG (reference sequence). V lost 1 base and J lost 0, with 7 bases in between. The CDR3 protein is CAWSGPYSNQPQHF. For the CDR3, the DNA is TGTGCCTGGAGTGGTCCTTATAGCAATCAGCCCCAGCATTTT.

V gene TRBV7-8 combines with J gene TRBJ1-4; 8 bases line up with TRBD1. Germline trimming cut 1 base from V and 8 bases from J; bases unmatched to any gene: 6. The CDR3 length is 15 residues. In germline, CDR1 is SGHVS, CDR2 FQNEAQ. The CDR3: CASSLGQGAREKLFF. The CDR3 coding sequence is TGTGCCAGCAGCTTAGGGCAGGGGGCGAGGGAAAAACTGTTTTTT.

The DNA for the CDR3 is TGCGCCAGCAGTCAATCGAGGGTCGAATCCCACGAGCAGTACTTC. This gives the protein CASSQSRVESHEQYF. The chain links TRBV23-1 to TRBJ2-7; tentative D call: TRBD2 (5 bases). TRBV23-1 is an ORF for which the function is uncertain. The germline V and J ends were trimmed by 0 bases and 5 bases, with 14 bases remaining between them. The CDR3 length is 15 residues.

The chain is built from TRBV7-8 and TRBJ2-7; D perhaps matches TRBD2 (6 bases). From germline, CDR1 is SGHVS and CDR2 FQNEAQ. Trimming left V 1 base short and J 5 bases short, with 6 bases between. The CDR3 consists of 12 residues. The CDR3 DNA reads as TGTGCCAGCAGCTTAGGGGGGGACGAGCAGTACTTC. Its protein is CASSLGGDEQYF.

DNA for the CDR3: TGTGCCAGCAGCCGACTAGGGACCTACGAGCAGTACGTC. Its protein product is CASSRLGTYEQYV. The chain has TRBV5-4 and TRBJ2-7; tentatively, D is TRBD2 (6 bases). The CDR3 runs 13 residues. V was clipped by 4 bases and J by 2 bases, with 10 bases between them. In germline, CDR1 is SGHNT, CDR2 YYREEE (reference sequence).

CDR3 sequence: CASSRTGMGSYEQYF. The CDR3 DNA is TGTGCCAGCAGCCGGACAGGGATGGGCTCCTACGAGCAGTACTTC. The chain carries TRBV28 and TRBJ2-7, with 8 bases that match TRBD1. Germline CDR1 reads MDHEN; CDR2 reads SYDVKM. The CDR3 is made up of 15 amino acids. V trimming: 6 bases; J trimming: 0 bases; junction bases outside the gene matches: 7.

The rearrangement links TRBV30 to TRBJ1-2; the match to TRBD1 covers 8 bases. The V segment lost 5 bases and the J segment 5 bases; nucleotides outside the gene matches: 7. The CDR3 runs 13 residues. Looked up from germline, CDR1 is GTSNPN and CDR2 is SVGIG (reference sequence). The CDR3 DNA reads TGTGCCTGGGGGACAGGTTCAACTTATGGCTACACCTTC. Its translation is CAWGTGSTYGYTF.

The CDR3 sequence is CASSPGTVGETQYF. The CDR3 bases are TGTGCCAGCAGCCCCGGGACAGTGGGAGAGACCCAGTACTTC. The J gene is TRBJ2-5, the V gene TRBV14; 7 bases agree with TRBD1. Germline trimming cut 4 bases from V and 4 bases from J; bases unmatched to any gene: 6. This CDR3 is built from 14 residues. CDR1 and CDR2 (germline): SGHDN, FVKESK. The entire variable domain, with the rest obtained from reference TRBV14 and TRBJ2-5, is as follows: EAGVTQFPSHSVIEKGQTVTLRCDPISGHDNLYWYRRVMGKEIKFLLHFVKESKQDESGMPNNRFLAERTGGTYSTLKVQPAELEDSGVYFCASSPGTVGETQYFGPGTRLLVL.

This chain connects TRBV6-5 to TRBJ2-5, with 8 bases that match TRBD2. CDR1 and CDR2 from the germline V gene are MNHEY and SVGAGI. J gave up 4 bases and V 5 bases, and 6 bases lay outside the gene matches. The CDR3 totals 14 residues. CDR3 amino acids: CASSQRENLETQYF. CDR3 in DNA: TGTGCCAGCAGTCAGCGGGAGAACTTAGAGACCCAGTACTTC.

The genes are TRBV19 and TRBJ1-2; 9 nucleotides match TRBD1. The V gene end was trimmed by 5 bases and the J gene end by 3 bases; junction bases not matched to a gene: 4. The CDR3 covers 14 residues. Germline V gene lookup returns CDR1 LNHDA and CDR2 SQIVND (reference sequence). This CDR3 is CASSRTGADYGYTF. The CDR3 nucleotides read TGTGCCAGTAGTCGGACAGGGGCCGACTATGGCTACACCTTC.

The V call is TRBV4-2, the J call TRBJ2-7, with TRBD1 as a possible D gene (5 bases). From germline, CDR1 is LGHNA and CDR2 YNFKEQ. V dropped 1 base and J dropped 4 bases, with 14 bases sitting between them. The CDR3 consists of 15 residues. The DNA of the CDR3 is TGTGCCAGCAGCCAAGTTATCCAGGGATATTACGAGCAGTACTTC. This sequence encodes CASSQVIQGYYEQYF.

The V call is TRBV7-2, the J call TRBJ2-1; TRBD1 matches at 10 bases. The germline V gene has CDR1 SGHTA and CDR2 FQGNSA. This CDR3 comprises 14 residues. The trim removed 4 bases at V and 7 bases at J, leaving 4 bases unmatched. CDR3 protein: CASSSGQGVNEQFF. The CDR3 DNA is TGTGCCAGCAGCTCAGGACAGGGGGTTAATGAGCAGTTCTTC. Variable domain in full (rest from reference TRBV7-2 and TRBJ2-1): GAGVSQSPSNKVTEKGKDVELRCDPISGHTALYWYRQSLGQGLEFLIYFQGNSAPDKSGLPSDRFSAERTGGSVSTLTIQRTQQEDSAVYLCASSSGQGVNEQFFGPGTRLTVL.

This clone was recorded only once. This chain links TRBV2 with TRBJ2-5; the D gene is possibly TRBD1 (6 bases). The CDR3 is 12 amino acids. Per the germline V gene, CDR1 is SNHLY and CDR2 is FYNNEI. Trimming took 4 bases from V and 9 from J, leaving 12 bases between them. The CDR3 is CASSAGTQAQYF. The CDR3 DNA sequence: TGTGCCAGCAGTGCCGGGACACAAGCCCAGTACTTC. The whole variable domain, filled in from reference TRBV2 and TRBJ2-5, reads EPEVTQTPSHQVTQMGQEVILRCVPISNHLYFYWYRQILGQKVEFLVSFYNNEISEKSEIFDDQFSVERPDGSNFTLKIRSTKLEDSAMYFCASSAGTQAQYFGPGTRLLVL.

The chain is built from TRBV5-8 and TRBJ2-1, with TRBD2 matching 11 bases. The CDR3 is made up of 16 amino acids. Trimming at V came to 7 bases and at J to 4 bases, leaving 10 bases not matched to a gene. Germline CDR1 reads SGHTS; CDR2 reads YDEGEE. This CDR3 reads CASFFGTSGTYNEQFF. CDR3 sequence (DNA): TGTGCCAGCTTTTTTGGGACTAGCGGTACTTACAATGAGCAGTTCTTC.

This clone was recorded a few times. This chain's CDR3 is CASSERKRASTDTQYF. As DNA, the CDR3 is TGTGCCAGCAGTGAGCGAAAGCGGGCGAGCACAGATACGCAGTATTTT. The chain has TRBV2 and TRBJ2-3, with a possible D match to TRBD2 (6 bases). Germline CDR1 SNHLY, CDR2 FYNNEI. The V and J ends lost 3 bases and 0 bases respectively, with 13 bases between them. The CDR3 consists of 16 residues.

This sequence joins TRBV6-2 or TRBV6-3 and TRBJ2-1; 10 nucleotides align to TRBD2. The CDR3 loop spans 17 amino acids. Germline CDR1 and CDR2: MNHEY and SVGEGT. V lost 5 bases to trimming and J lost 9 bases; unmatched junction nucleotides: 16. CDR3 in DNA: TGTGCCAGCAGTACCCGCTCTCTGCTAGCGGGAGTCGGTGAGCAGTTCTTC. Translation gives CASSTRSLLAGVGEQFF.

The DNA of the CDR3 is TGTGCCAGCAGCTTAGTTAGACTAGCGGTATACAATGAGCAGTTCTTC. Protein: CASSLVRLAVYNEQFF. This chain links TRBV7-2 with TRBJ2-1, with TRBD2 matching 9 bases. Germline trimming cut 1 base from V and 4 bases from J; bases unmatched to any gene: 5. The CDR3 spans 16 residues. Germline V gene lookup returns CDR1 SGHTA and CDR2 FQGNSA.

This chain links TRBV12-3 or TRBV12-4 with TRBJ1-2; D is unresolved. V gave up 3 bases and J gave up 6 bases, with 11 bases separating them. The CDR3 spans 13 residues. CDR3 protein: CASSFQINDGYTF. The DNA of the CDR3 is TGTGCCAGCAGTTTCCAGATCAACGATGGCTACACCTTC.

The chain combines TRBV5-4 with TRBJ2-2, with 8 bases matching TRBD1. There are 15 residues in the CDR3. With 3 bases clipped from V and 1 base from J, the junction kept 2 bases outside the gene matches. Germline V lookup: CDR1 SGHNT, CDR2 YYREEE (reference sequence). CDR3 sequence: CASSSGQENTGELFF. The CDR3 coding sequence is TGTGCCAGCAGCTCGGGACAGGAGAACACCGGGGAGCTGTTTTTT. The variable domain in full, completed from reference TRBV5-4 and TRBJ2-2, reads ETGVTQSPTHLIKTRGQQVTLRCSSQSGHNTVSWYQQALGQGPQFIFQYYREEENGRGNFPPRFSGLQFPNYSSELNVNALELDDSALYLCASSSGQENTGELFFGEGSRLTVL.

The chain employs TRBV19 and TRBJ1-6, with D perhaps matching TRBD1 (5 bases). The CDR3 is 14 residues long. Trimming took off 8 bases at V and 0 bases at J, with 8 bases between the two ends. CDR1 is LNHDA and CDR2 is SQIVND in the germline V gene (reference sequence). CDR3: CASAGNSYNSPLHF. The CDR3 DNA is TGTGCCAGTGCAGGGAACTCCTATAATTCACCCCTCCACTTT.

Only a few counts were recorded for this clone. V usage is TRBV18 and J usage is TRBJ1-4; 8 bases are a match to TRBD1. In germline, CDR1 is KGHSH, CDR2 LQKENI. V lost 8 bases, J lost 7 bases, and 6 bases stayed unmatched. This CDR3 has 13 amino acids. The CDR3 DNA reads as TGTGCCAGCCAAGGACAGGGCGGTGAAAAACTGTTTTTT. The encoded protein is CASQGQGGEKLFF.

The genes are TRBV21-1 and TRBJ2-7; the table assigns TRBD1, which was not confirmed against the DNA. TRBV21-1 is given as a pseudogene. The CDR3 is 11 amino acids. CDR3 in amino acids: CASRYQGIKDV. The CDR3 nucleotides are TGTGCCAGCAGATACCAGGGAATCAAGGATGTC.